Following are 27 T cell receptor beta chains from one sample sequenced in a study of shared clonotypes between healthy human individuals. Profiled with immunoSEQ multiplex PCR; TCRdb holds only in-frame clones, not every one. The table records hundreds of thousands of clones, approximately 90% of them present only once. Positive CCR7 selection of CD45RO-negative cells yielded the naive CD8 cells, and terminally differentiated effector memory CD45RA+ cells were excluded. Material for sequencing was naive CD8+ T cells sorted from blood. These receptors were obtained from a man aged 30 to 45 in good health.

The rearrangement uses TRBV28 and TRBJ2-3; TRBD2 aligns across 14 bases. Germline CDR1 MDHEN, CDR2 SYDVKM. The CDR3 sequence is 17 residues long. The V and J ends lost 4 bases and 5 bases, in that order; junction bases with no gene match: 8. CDR3 bases: TGTGCCAGCAGTTATCCGGGACTAGCGGGAGTGAAAGATACGCAGTATTTT. Amino acid sequence: CASSYPGLAGVKDTQYF.

The chain links TRBV4-3 to TRBJ2-1; 11 nucleotides align to TRBD2. The V gene end was trimmed by 4 bases and the J gene end by 5 bases; junction bases not matched to a gene: 13. The CDR3 covers 18 residues. In germline, CDR1 is LGHNA, CDR2 YSLEER. The chain's CDR3 is CASSLWLAGGGGHNEQFF. In DNA, the CDR3 is TGCGCCAGCAGCCTTTGGCTAGCGGGAGGAGGGGGGCACAATGAGCAGTTCTTC.

The chain recombines TRBV7-8 with TRBJ2-7; D gene uncertain. The CDR3 covers 12 residues. The V end lost 2 bases, the J end lost 6 bases, and 8 bases lay between the germline ends. Germline CDR1 is SGHVS and CDR2 is FQNEAQ. CDR3: CASSLRNREQYF. CDR3 DNA sequence: TGTGCCAGCAGCTTAAGGAACCGCGAGCAGTACTTC.

The chain carries TRBV6-5 and TRBJ2-1; either TRBD1 or TRBD2 may fit D (6 bases each). CDR3 size: 13 residues. V lost 7 bases and J lost 4, with 11 bases in between. CDR1 is MNHEY, CDR2 SVGAGI, per germline. CDR3 DNA sequence: TGTGCCAGCAAGGGGGGCTTATACAATGAGCAGTTCTTC. Translation gives CASKGGLYNEQFF.

Comments on this clone: The sample contains more than one DNA sequence encoding this CDR3. J is TRBJ2-7 and V is TRBV5-1; D is perhaps TRBD2 (6 bases). The CDR3 has 13 amino acids. The ends were cut back, 2 bases at V and 1 base at J, with 7 bases in the middle. From germline, CDR1 is SGHRS and CDR2 YFSETQ. In DNA form, the CDR3 reads TGCGCCAGCAGCTTCGGGGGATCCTACGAGCAGTACTTC. Protein product: CASSFGGSYEQYF.

This sequence joins TRBV27 and TRBJ1-1, with 7 bases fitting TRBD1. In germline, CDR1 is MNHEY, CDR2 SMNVEV (reference sequence). The V and J ends lost 6 bases and 4 bases, in that order; junction bases with no gene match: 5. The CDR3 consists of 13 residues. The CDR3 nucleotides read TGTGCCAGCAGGGAGCCAGGGGGCACTGAAGCTTTCTTT. It yields the protein CASREPGGTEAFF.

J is TRBJ2-3 and V is TRBV7-9; TRBD1 or TRBD2 may be the D gene (6 bases each). V shed 5 bases and J shed 2 bases, with 17 bases lying between them. The CDR3 is 16 residues long. Germline assignment: CDR1 SEHNR and CDR2 FQNEAQ (reference sequence). The chain's CDR3 is CASSHLGRDNTDTQYF. CDR3 nucleotide sequence: TGTGCCAGCAGCCATCTCGGGCGGGACAACACAGATACGCAGTATTTT.

The gene calls are TRBV10-3 and TRBJ1-5, with D maybe TRBD1 (5 bases). The CDR3 loop spans 14 amino acids. Germline CDR1 and CDR2: ENHRY and SYGVKD. V was clipped by 3 bases and J by 2 bases, with 8 bases between them. CDR3: CAISDRGGNQPQHF. In DNA form, the CDR3 reads TGTGCCATCAGTGACCGGGGCGGCAATCAGCCCCAGCATTTT.

The chain employs TRBV7-8 and TRBJ1-2, with D perhaps TRBD1 (6 bases). V was pared by 5 bases and J by 2 bases, with 15 bases between. In germline, CDR1 is SGHVS, CDR2 FQNEAQ. The CDR3 covers 15 residues. In DNA, the CDR3 is TGTGCCAGCAGCCCGAGCGGGGGGCCGAACTATGGCTACACCTTC. The encoded protein is CASSPSGGPNYGYTF.

The CDR3 is CASSGVEGVPYNEQFF. The CDR3 coding sequence is TGCGCCAGCAGCGGGGTAGAGGGAGTCCCCTACAATGAGCAGTTCTTC. The V gene is TRBV5-1, the J gene TRBJ2-1, with D possibly matching TRBD2 (5 bases). Germline CDR1 SGHRS, CDR2 YFSETQ. The CDR3 has 16 amino acids. Trimming shortened V by 4 bases and J by 2 bases, and 16 bases separated the two germline ends.

The gene calls are TRBV28 and TRBJ2-2; maybe TRBD1 (6 bases). Germline CDR1 MDHEN, CDR2 SYDVKM. With 7 bases removed from V and 0 bases from J, the gap between germline ends came to 9 bases. The CDR3 spans 14 residues. The CDR3 bases are TGTGCCAGCAAAAGACAGGCGAACACCGGGGAGCTGTTTTTT. It yields the protein CASKRQANTGELFF.

The rearrangement joins TRBV5-4 to TRBJ2-1; 11 bases align to TRBD2. J gave up 5 bases and V 4 bases, and 11 bases lay outside the gene matches. The length of the CDR3 is 17 residues. Germline CDR1 SGHNT, CDR2 YYREEE (reference sequence). CDR3 amino acids: CASSPFEGLAEHNEQFF. CDR3 nucleotides: TGTGCCAGCAGCCCTTTTGAGGGACTAGCGGAACACAATGAGCAGTTCTTC.

The CDR3 region is CASTWNGKSSYNEQFF. The CDR3 bases are TGTGCCAGCACCTGGAACGGGAAGAGCTCCTACAATGAGCAGTTCTTC. This rearrangement joins TRBV11-2 to TRBJ2-1; a possible D gene is TRBD2 (5 bases). V gave up 7 bases and J gave up 0 bases, with 16 bases separating them. Per germline, CDR1 SGHAT and CDR2 FQNNGV. CDR3 size: 16 residues.

J is TRBJ2-1 and V is TRBV25-1; 8 bases are shared with TRBD2. Trimming at V came to 5 bases and at J to 4 bases, leaving 4 bases not matched to a gene. The CDR3 runs 14 residues. Germline V gene sequence: CDR1 MGHDK, CDR2 SYGVNS. CDR3 sequence (DNA): TGTGCCAGCAGTCTGTCGGGAGGGTACAATGAGCAGTTCTTC. It yields the protein CASSLSGGYNEQFF.

Only one count was recorded for this clone. This rearrangement joins TRBV2 to TRBJ2-7; 9 bases map to TRBD2. CDR1 is SNHLY and CDR2 is FYNNEI in the germline V gene. Trimming at V came to 4 bases and at J to 0 bases, leaving 4 bases not matched to a gene. This CDR3 region has 15 residues. The chain's CDR3 is CASSGLAGSSYEQYF. In DNA form, the CDR3 reads TGTGCCAGCAGTGGTCTAGCGGGGAGCTCCTACGAGCAGTACTTC.

The V gene is TRBV6-5, the J gene TRBJ1-4; D not resolved. V was clipped by 2 bases and J by 8 bases, with 9 bases between them. The germline CDR1 and CDR2 sequences are MNHEY and SVGAGI. This CDR3 has 13 amino acids. This CDR3 is CASSYGLGEKLFF. The CDR3 bases are TGTGCCAGCAGTTACGGGCTGGGGGAAAAACTGTTTTTT.

This clone was recorded once. V and J are TRBV28 and TRBJ2-2, with 9 bases identical to TRBD2. Germline V lookup: CDR1 MDHEN, CDR2 SYDVKM. With V trimmed by 6 bases and J by 6 bases, 11 bases remained unmatched. The CDR3 is 16 residues long. The chain's CDR3 is CASSSIAGEVAGELFF. As DNA, the CDR3 is TGTGCCAGCAGCTCAATAGCGGGAGAGGTGGCCGGGGAGCTGTTTTTT.

The chain has TRBV7-9 and TRBJ2-1, with TRBD2 matching 15 bases. The trim removed 5 bases at V and 6 bases at J, leaving 8 bases unmatched. CDR3 size: 17 residues. Germline-derived CDR1 and CDR2 are SEHNR and FQNEAQ (reference sequence). The CDR3 DNA follows: TGTGCCAGCAGCCCGTGGACTAGCGGGGGGGTCGGCAATGAGCAGTTCTTC. Translating gives CASSPWTSGGVGNEQFF.

The chain employs TRBV21-1 and TRBJ2-7; the table's D call TRBD2 went unverified against the DNA. TRBV21-1 is labeled a pseudogene. CDR3 length: 19 residues. The CDR3 DNA reads as TGTGCCAGCAGCAAAAATCGCCCGGGGAGGGCGGGAGGGTGGTCGGAGCAGTACTTC. Its translation is CASSKNRPGRAGGWSEQYF.

This chain joins TRBV5-1 and TRBJ2-7; 8 bases map to TRBD2. V lost 5 bases, J lost 3 bases, and 10 bases stayed unmatched. Per germline, CDR1 SGHRS and CDR2 YFSETQ. The CDR3 is 15 residues long. The CDR3, as DNA: TGCGCCAGCAGGCCGTCGAGCGGGAGCTTCTACGAGCAGTACTTC. Residues: CASRPSSGSFYEQYF.

This clone was observed once. V gene TRBV29-1 combines with J gene TRBJ2-7; 10 bases are shared with TRBD1. V shed 0 bases and J 3 bases; nucleotides not matched to a gene: 5. Germline values: CDR1 SQVTM, CDR2 ANQGSEA. This CDR3 comprises 15 residues. The CDR3 sequence is CSVEDPDRGVYEQYF. DNA for the CDR3: TGCAGCGTTGAAGATCCGGACAGGGGGGTCTACGAGCAGTACTTC.

The chain joins TRBV11-3 to TRBJ2-7, with D possibly being TRBD1 (5 bases). The germline V gene encodes CDR1 SGHNT and CDR2 YENEEA. The CDR3 is 15 amino acids. Deletions cut 5 bases from V and 5 bases from J, with 19 bases between. CDR3 in DNA: TGTGCCAGCAGCGACAGTGGGTTTGGGGTTGACGAGCAGTACTTC. Protein product: CASSDSGFGVDEQYF. The full variable domain, in which reference TRBV11-3 and TRBJ2-7 provide the parts outside the CDR3, is EAGVVQSPRYKIIEKKQPVAFWCNPISGHNTLYWYLQNLGQGPELLIRYENEEAVDDSQLPKDRFSAERLKGVDSTLKIQPAELGDSAVYLCASSDSGFGVDEQYFGPGTRLTVT.

J is TRBJ2-5 and V is TRBV7-9; 8 nucleotides match TRBD1. This CDR3 has 14 residues. V shed 6 bases, J shed 0 bases, and the junction held 3 bases outside the gene matches. CDR1 is SEHNR, CDR2 FQNEAQ, per germline (reference sequence). The CDR3 DNA sequence: TGTGCCAGCAGGGGGACAGGAAACCAAGAGACCCAGTACTTC. Its translation: CASRGTGNQETQYF.

This clone appeared once. The CDR3 reads CASSGRDRVPQETQYF. DNA of the CDR3: TGTGCCAGCAGTGGGAGGGACCGGGTGCCCCAAGAGACCCAGTACTTC. The rearrangement uses TRBV28 and TRBJ2-5; 7 nucleotides line up with TRBD2. Germline assignment: CDR1 MDHEN and CDR2 SYDVKM. The CDR3 is 16 amino acids. V dropped 5 bases and J dropped 1; count of bases not matched to a gene: 10.

The chain recombines TRBV27 with TRBJ2-7; 7 bases are a match to TRBD1. The germline CDR1 and CDR2 sequences are MNHEY and SMNVEV (reference sequence). The CDR3 covers 13 residues. Trimming at V came to 8 bases and at J to 6 bases, leaving 10 bases not matched to a gene. The CDR3 reads CASSTGIIFEQYF. CDR3 DNA sequence: TGTGCCAGCTCGACAGGGATCATCTTCGAGCAGTACTTC.

The CDR3 nucleotides are TGTGCCAGCAGTGAACCCCGACAGGGAGGCACAGATACGCAGTATTTT. Translated: CASSEPRQGGTDTQYF. J is TRBJ2-3 and V is TRBV25-1; 7 bases agree with TRBD1. The CDR3 runs to 16 residues. V lost 2 bases to trimming and J lost 1 base; unmatched junction nucleotides: 6. Germline V CDR1 and CDR2: MGHDK, SYGVNS.

This clone was recorded once. V is TRBV20-1 and J is TRBJ2-3; no definite D call. The ends were cut back, 6 bases at V and 8 bases at J, with 9 bases in the middle. This CDR3 has 10 amino acids. Per the germline V gene, CDR1 is DFQATT and CDR2 is SNEGSKA (reference sequence). Here the CDR3 reads CSAFFRTQYF. CDR3 DNA sequence: TGCAGTGCCTTCTTTCGTACGCAGTATTTT.